Below, 11 T cell receptor beta chains from the same sample are listed, as sequenced in a study of CD8 T cells in Susac syndrome. Reverse transcription used roughly 0.45 to 1 ug RNA and random hexamers. A single record per CDR3 protein comes from TCRdb applying MiXCR to the immunoSEQ multiplex PCR reads. The sample includes roughly 200,000 distinct CDR3 sequences, roughly 94% of them seen just once. The sequencing sample was made of CD4+ T cells from PBMCs. Every receptor here comes from a human donor with Susac syndrome.

The V call is TRBV20-1, the J call TRBJ2-7; 7 nucleotides match TRBD1. The CDR3 runs 14 residues. With 5 bases clipped from V and 5 bases from J, the junction kept 12 bases outside the gene matches. From germline, CDR1 is DFQATT and CDR2 SNEGSKA (reference sequence). CDR3 amino acids: CSAPRSRDSHEQYF. In DNA, the CDR3 is TGCAGTGCTCCGCGGTCCCGGGACAGTCACGAGCAGTACTTC.

The CDR3 sequence is CASSQGTGRHSNQPQHF. The CDR3 coding sequence is TGCGCCAGCAGCCAAGGGACAGGCCGTCATAGCAATCAGCCCCAGCATTTT. The chain joins TRBV4-1 to TRBJ1-5, with TRBD1 matching over 7 bases. The germline V gene encodes CDR1 MGHRA and CDR2 YSYEKL. Germline trimming cut 1 base from V and 0 bases from J; bases unmatched to any gene: 6. The CDR3 covers 17 residues.

The rearrangement uses TRBV7-2 and TRBJ2-7; 10 bases align to TRBD1. V lost 0 bases, J lost 9 bases, and 8 bases stayed unmatched. This CDR3 has 15 residues. CDR1 is SGHTA and CDR2 is FQGNSA in the germline V gene. CDR3 nucleotides: TGTGCCAGCAGCTTAGCCGGGACAGGGGCAGAGGGGCAGTACTTC. This gives the protein CASSLAGTGAEGQYF.

The J gene is TRBJ1-2, the V gene TRBV12-3 or TRBV12-4, with 7 bases fitting TRBD1. The CDR3 sequence is 15 residues long. The junction had 12 bases not matched to a gene; V was cut back by 5 bases and J by 6 bases. The CDR3 is CASSIKRTGSDGYTF. Here the CDR3 DNA reads TGTGCCAGCAGTATAAAACGGACAGGCTCGGATGGCTACACCTTC.

The rearrangement links TRBV30 to TRBJ2-5; D not resolved. The CDR3 is made up of 15 amino acids. Germline V gene lookup returns CDR1 GTSNPN and CDR2 SVGIG (reference sequence). V dropped 2 bases and J dropped 2 bases, with 15 bases sitting between them. The CDR3 spells CAWSPPISRQETQYF. In DNA form, the CDR3 reads TGTGCCTGGAGTCCCCCCATCAGCAGACAAGAGACCCAGTACTTC.

The rearrangement links TRBV24-1 to TRBJ2-1; 9 positions agree with TRBD2. The V and J ends lost 1 base and 3 bases, in that order; junction bases with no gene match: 6. Germline assignment: CDR1 KGHDR and CDR2 SFDVKD. The CDR3 is 17 amino acids. CDR3: CATSDFERTSDYNEQFF. In DNA form, the CDR3 reads TGTGCCACCAGTGATTTTGAAAGGACTAGCGACTACAATGAGCAGTTCTTC.

The rearrangement joins TRBV5-8 to TRBJ1-5; 7 nucleotides align to TRBD1. The ends lost 6 bases at V and 9 bases at J; junction bases unmatched: 27. Looked up from germline, CDR1 is SGHTS and CDR2 is YDEGEE. This CDR3 spans 19 amino acids. The CDR3 coding sequence is TGTGCCAGCACCTCATGGTCAATCAGGGGGGAATACGGGTTATCGCCCCAGCATTTT. Amino acid sequence: CASTSWSIRGEYGLSPQHF.

The genes are TRBV25-1 and TRBJ1-2, with D tentatively TRBD1 (5 bases). V lost 5 bases and J lost 2, with 15 bases in between. The V gene's germline CDR1 is MGHDK and CDR2 SYGVNS. The CDR3 consists of 15 residues. The CDR3 sequence is CASSSTTVANYGYTF. The CDR3, as DNA: TGTGCCAGCAGTTCCACGACAGTCGCAAACTATGGCTACACCTTC.

The chain is built from TRBV20-1 and TRBJ1-2; 7 bases line up with TRBD1. There are 13 residues in the CDR3. Germline lookup yields CDR1 DFQATT and CDR2 SNEGSKA (reference sequence). The trim removed 0 bases at V and 4 bases at J, leaving 2 bases unmatched. The CDR3 coding sequence is TGCAGTGCTAGAGAAGCAGGGGGCTATGGCTACACCTTC. This translates into CSAREAGGYGYTF.

This rearrangement joins TRBV20-1 to TRBJ1-1; tentatively, D is TRBD1 (6 bases). V was cut by 7 bases and J by 1 base, with 16 bases left in between. The CDR3 is 14 amino acids. In germline, CDR1 is DFQATT, CDR2 SNEGSKA (reference sequence). The CDR3 nucleotides are TGCAGTGGGGTTCTGGCCAGGGGGAACACTGAAGCTTTCTTT. It specifies CSGVLARGNTEAFF.

This rearrangement joins TRBV4-1 to TRBJ1-2, with D tentatively TRBD1 (5 bases). This CDR3 spans 14 amino acids. CDR1 is MGHRA and CDR2 is YSYEKL in the germline V gene. The V end lost 0 bases, the J end lost 8 bases, and 13 bases lay between the germline ends. The CDR3 sequence is CASSQEDSYQGYTF. The CDR3 DNA reads as TGCGCCAGCAGCCAAGAAGACAGTTACCAGGGCTACACCTTC.